This TCR beta chain was captured in a study of naive and memory T cell subsets. The V segment lost 6 bases and the J segment 6 bases; nucleotides outside the gene matches: 12. In germline, CDR1 is MNHEY, CDR2 SVGAGI. The CDR3 has 16 amino acids. Four subsets defined by CD45RA and CD27 were sorted after CD3, CD4, CD8 and live/dead staining. An equimolar mix of two oligonucleotides served as the beta constant-region primer for TRBC1 and TRBC2. TCRdb called the UMI-ligation and nested PCR reads again in MiXCR, with one record for every CDR3 protein. The sample lists some 150,000 distinct CDR3 sequences; more than 15% were seen once.

The J gene is TRBJ1-5, the V gene TRBV6-5; 9 positions match TRBD1. The TCR originated in a human donor in good health. The sequenced material came from naive CD4+ T cells from blood. This CDR3 is CASSRTAGTGSQPQHF. The CDR3 region has the DNA TGTGCCAGCAGCCGAACTGCCGGGACAGGGAGTCAGCCCCAGCATTTT.